A selection of T cell receptor beta chains follows, all from one sample in a study of metastatic and nonmetastatic thyroid tumors. With MiXCR, TCRdb reprocessed the PCR reads. This sample has around 30,000 clones, with under 15% found just once. Specimen: blood. These receptors were obtained from a female donor with papillary thyroid cancer or a benign thyroid nodule (not recorded which). Some clones in this sample may be carry-over from other donors' samples. CDR3s include the opening cysteine and the closing phenylalanine or tryptophan. The D gene is left open where the match is weak. A row's size may be missing; if present it is once, few, many or a size class.

V gene,J gene,D gene,clone size,CDR3 DNA,CDR3 protein
TRBV12-3/TRBV12-4,TRBJ2-7,-,many,TGTGCCAGCAGTTCCGCCATCTACGAGCAGTACTTC,CASSSAIYEQYF
TRBV7-2,TRBJ1-6,-,many,TGTGCCAGCAGGTCAACCGGGACCGCGTATAATTCACCCCTCCACTTT,CASRSTGTAYNSPLHF
TRBV29-1,TRBJ1-1,-,many,TGCAGCGTTGACAGGGAGGGCACTGAAGCTTTCTTT,CSVDREGTEAFF
TRBV12-3/TRBV12-4,TRBJ2-1,-,many,TGTGCCAGCGGACCCCATAGCGGAAGTTCCTACAATGAGCAGTTCTTC,CASGPHSGSSYNEQFF
TRBV5-4,TRBJ2-3,TRBD2,many,TGTGCCAGCAGCTTGGATCAGCGGGACACAGATACGCAGTATTTT,CASSLDQRDTDTQYF
TRBV29-1,TRBJ1-1,TRBD1,many,TGCAGCGTTGAGGGGACAGGGAGTTCTGAAGCTTTCTTT,CSVEGTGSSEAFF
TRBV5-4,TRBJ1-6,-,many,TGTGCCAGCAGCTTGGCCCTTGGACCGCATTCACCCCTCCACTTT,CASSLALGPHSPLHF
TRBV7-8,TRBJ2-7,TRBD1,medium-sized,TGTGCCAGCAGTTTCCGGCCGGGACAGGACGCTGTCTCCTACGAGCAGTACTTC,CASSFRPGQDAVSYEQYF
TRBV5-1,TRBJ1-4,TRBD1,many,TGCGCCAGCAGCCAGGGGACAGAACGAAAAGAAAAACTGTTTTTT,CASSQGTERKEKLFF
TRBV19,TRBJ2-7,TRBD2,many,TGTGCCAGTAGTGGACTAGCGAATTACGAGCAGTACTTC,CASSGLANYEQYF
TRBV7-9,TRBJ2-1,TRBD2,many,TGTGCCAGCAGCGACGGACTAGCATCCCACAATGAGCAGTTCTTC,CASSDGLASHNEQFF
TRBV15,TRBJ2-3,TRBD2,many,TGTGCCACCAGCAGACGCCCCGCCGGACTAGCGGGACAAACAGATACGCAGTATTTT,CATSRRPAGLAGQTDTQYF
TRBV7-9,TRBJ2-5,TRBD1,many,TGTGCCAGCAGCTCTCGGGACAGGGTGTACCAAGAGACCCAGTACTTC,CASSSRDRVYQETQYF
TRBV6-6,TRBJ2-5,-,many,TGTGCCAGCAGTTACTCATGGGCTCAAGAGACCCAGTACTTC,CASSYSWAQETQYF
TRBV20-1,TRBJ2-1,TRBD2,-,TGCAGTGCCCTCGCGGGACTAGCGATCTCCTACAATGAGCAGTTCTTC,CSALAGLAISYNEQFF
TRBV3-1,TRBJ2-4,TRBD2,-,TGTGCCAGCGGCCCGAGGACTAGCGGGAGGCTAGCCAAAAACATTCAGTACTTC,CASGPRTSGRLAKNIQYF
TRBV12-3/TRBV12-4,TRBJ1-2,-,many,TGTGCCAGCTCCTCGAAAGGAGGGAGGGGATATGGCTACACCTTC,CASSSKGGRGYGYTF
TRBV11-2,TRBJ1-3,-,many,TGTGCCAGCAGCTTAAATCCACAGGGTCCTGGAAACACCATATATTTT,CASSLNPQGPGNTIYF
TRBV19,TRBJ1-6,TRBD1,-,TGTGCCAGTAGCGCTTGGGGACAGCCGCCGGTGCCCCTCCACTTT,CASSAWGQPPVPLHF
TRBV12-3/TRBV12-4,TRBJ2-2,-,many,TGTGCCACCTCACCGGGACTTTACACCGGGGAGCTGTTTTTT,CATSPGLYTGELFF
TRBV25-1,TRBJ2-3,-,many,TGTGCCAGCATTAGAGGAGATACGCAGTATTTT,CASIRGDTQYF
TRBV30,TRBJ2-7,TRBD2,many,TGTGCCTTGGGGACTAGCGGTCCCTACGAGCAGTACTTC,CALGTSGPYEQYF
TRBV6-1,TRBJ1-1,-,medium-sized,TGTGCCAGCACCTACGGGGTGTTGAACACTGAAGCTTTCTTT,CASTYGVLNTEAFF
TRBV20-1,TRBJ2-5,-,-,TGCAGCCCTCCAGGGCAGGGAATGGGGTACCAAGAGACCCAGTACTTC,CSPPGQGMGYQETQYF
TRBV11-1,TRBJ1-6,-,medium-sized,TGTGCCAGCAGCTTACGTGACTATAATTCACCCCTCCACTTT,CASSLRDYNSPLHF
TRBV9,TRBJ2-1,TRBD2,many,TGTGCCAGCAGCGTAACTGCGGGACTAGCGGGAGTCGATGAGCAGTTCTTC,CASSVTAGLAGVDEQFF
TRBV11-2,TRBJ2-1,-,many,TGTGCCAGCAGCTTAGGGGGTGCAGGGACCACCTACAATGAGCAGTTCTTC,CASSLGGAGTTYNEQFF
TRBV6-2/TRBV6-3,TRBJ1-2,TRBD1,few,TGTGCCAGCAGTTCGGCGGGACAGGGTTATGGCTACACCTTC,CASSSAGQGYGYTF
TRBV7-2,TRBJ1-2,-,-,TGTGCCAGCAGCTTAGCGTTCTCAGGGGCCGGCTACACCTTC,CASSLAFSGAGYTF
TRBV7-9,TRBJ2-1,-,many,TGTGCCAGCAGCATAGGGGGAAGCTCCTACAATGAGCAGTTCTTC,CASSIGGSSYNEQFF
TRBV24-1,TRBJ2-1,TRBD2,many,TGTGCCACCGGGCCGGGGACTAGCGTCTATGAGCAGTTCTTC,CATGPGTSVYEQFF
TRBV5-1,TRBJ2-7,TRBD1,medium-sized,TGCGCCAGCACCCCCCAACCGGGACAGGGGGCGAACGAGCAGTACTTC,CASTPQPGQGANEQYF
TRBV20-1,TRBJ2-2,TRBD1,medium-sized,TGCAGTGCTAGAGATCCCGGGACAGGGGACACCGGGGAGCTGTTTTTT,CSARDPGTGDTGELFF
TRBV27,TRBJ1-1,-,-,TGTGCCAGCAGTTTATTTAAGGGCCGGACTGAAGCTTTCTTT,CASSLFKGRTEAFF
TRBV4-1,TRBJ2-3,-,-,TGCGCCAGCAGCCAAGTGTGGTCGCTGGGTACGCAGTATTTT,CASSQVWSLGTQYF
TRBV5-5,TRBJ2-2,-,many,TGTGCCAGCAGCCCAGGGACGACACCCCTCACCGGGGAGCTGTTTTTT,CASSPGTTPLTGELFF
TRBV30,TRBJ1-3,TRBD1,-,TGTGCCTGGAGCCCTGGACAGGGCCGAAACACCATATATTTT,CAWSPGQGRNTIYF
TRBV6-1,TRBJ1-2,-,-,TGTGCCAGCAGTGAAGTTATAGTACAGCCTCCTAACTATGACTACACCTTC,CASSEVIVQPPNYDYTF
TRBV4-1,TRBJ1-1,TRBD1,many,TGCGCCAGCAGCCAGATAACAGGGGCGAACACTGAAGCTTTCTTT,CASSQITGANTEAFF
TRBV20-1,TRBJ2-1,-,-,TGCAGTGCTAGAGATTTGTGGGGGACATACAATGAGCAGTTCTTC,CSARDLWGTYNEQFF
TRBV5-1,TRBJ2-2,TRBD2,many,TGCGCCAGCAGCCCGACTAGCGGGAGAAGTTGGGAGCTGTTTTTT,CASSPTSGRSWELFF
TRBV6-6,TRBJ1-1,-,many,TGTGCCAGCAGTTACCGTGGGGGTATCACTGAAGCTTTCTTT,CASSYRGGITEAFF
TRBV30,TRBJ2-1,-,many,TGTGCCTGGAGTTCAGTCAATGAGCAGTTCTTC,CAWSSVNEQFF
TRBV7-9,TRBJ2-7,-,many,TGTGCCAGCAGTTACAATTACGAGCAGTACTTC,CASSYNYEQYF
TRBV5-5,TRBJ2-7,-,many,TGTGCCAGCAGCCCTCCTTACGGGGAGCAGTACTTC,CASSPPYGEQYF
TRBV5-1,TRBJ2-2,-,medium-sized,TGCGCCAGCAGCTTGGGGAGGGGAGTCAGCACCGGGGAGCTGTTTTTT,CASSLGRGVSTGELFF
TRBV20-1,TRBJ1-1,TRBD1,many,TGCAGTGCTAGAGCTGGGGACAGGGGGCAGGCTTTCTTT,CSARAGDRGQAFF
TRBV28,TRBJ2-1,TRBD2,many,TGTGCCAGCGCACCCGGCGGGAGCTCCTACAATGAGCAGTTCTTC,CASAPGGSSYNEQFF
TRBV6-6,TRBJ2-1,-,many,TGTGCCAGCAGTTACTCGATGGTCTGGAAGGCAGGGCGGAATGAGCAGTTCTTC,CASSYSMVWKAGRNEQFF
TRBV6-6,TRBJ1-5,-,many,TGTGCCAGTAGCTATCCCTCAACGTTTCAGGGAACGGGCAATCAGCCCCAGCATTTT,CASSYPSTFQGTGNQPQHF
TRBV2,TRBJ1-6,-,many,TGTGCCAGCAGTGATACAGGGAATTCACCCCTCCACTTT,CASSDTGNSPLHF
TRBV24-1,TRBJ2-1,-,many,TGTGCCACCAGTGATGTCAGGGCCAGTAACAATGAGCAGTTCTTC,CATSDVRASNNEQFF